This T cell receptor beta chain was captured by sequencing in a study of cytomegalovirus exposure and HLA in healthy donors. Overall study findings and caveats: A missense DCLRE1C variant was associated with V- and J-gene trimming of TCR beta chains in a later analysis, and an independent cohort replicated the association. Some public TCRs appeared in many individuals, while most sequences were rare. The authors listed around 150 TCR beta chains as cytomegalovirus-associated.

There were likely unrecorded immune exposures, though donors were nominally healthy when sampled. With respect to this clone: Its antigen is undetermined.

The CDR3 sequence is 15 residues long. Germline-derived CDR1 and CDR2 are SGDLS and YYNGEE. Trimming took off 2 bases at V and 3 bases at J, with 13 bases between the two ends. Use of 60 Vbeta and 13 Jbeta primers characterized the PCR. The repertoire was sequenced with immunoSEQ multiplex PCR; TCRdb's copy has only in-frame clones and lacks some. The sample shows some 150,000 clones, roughly 79% of them seen only once. The clonotype comes from a woman between 50 and 59 years old in good health and CMV-seronegative. J is TRBJ2-3 and V is TRBV9; D is perhaps TRBD1 (5 bases). The sequencing sample was made of PBMCs. CDR3 DNA sequence: TGTGCCAGCAGCGTTTCCCTCAGACAGACAGATACGCAGTATTTT. Translated: CASSVSLRQTDTQYF.